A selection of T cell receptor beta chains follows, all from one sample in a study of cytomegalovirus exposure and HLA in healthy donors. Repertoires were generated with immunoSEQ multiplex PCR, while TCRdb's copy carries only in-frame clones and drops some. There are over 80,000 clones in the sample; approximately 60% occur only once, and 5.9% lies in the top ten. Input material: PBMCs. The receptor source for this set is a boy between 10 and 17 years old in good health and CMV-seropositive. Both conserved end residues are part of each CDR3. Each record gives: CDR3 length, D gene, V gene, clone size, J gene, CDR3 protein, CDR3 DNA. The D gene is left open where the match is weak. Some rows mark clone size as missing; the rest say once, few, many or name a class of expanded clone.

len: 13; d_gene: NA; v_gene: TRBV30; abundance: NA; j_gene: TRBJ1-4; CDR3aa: CAWALGREGKLFF; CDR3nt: TGTGCCTGGGCCTTGGGGCGTGAAGGAAAACTGTTTTTT
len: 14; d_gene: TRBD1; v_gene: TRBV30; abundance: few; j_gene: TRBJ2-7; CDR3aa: CAWSVDRVTGEQYF; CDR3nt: TGTGCCTGGAGTGTAGACAGGGTGACGGGCGAGCAGTACTTC
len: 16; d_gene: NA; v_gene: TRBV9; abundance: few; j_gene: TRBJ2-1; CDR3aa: CASSVVQGFSYNEQFF; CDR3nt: TGTGCCAGCAGCGTAGTCCAGGGGTTCTCCTACAATGAGCAGTTCTTC
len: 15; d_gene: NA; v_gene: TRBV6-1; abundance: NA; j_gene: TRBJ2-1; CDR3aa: CASVQDQPSYNEQFF; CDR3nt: TGTGCCAGCGTACAGGACCAGCCCTCCTACAATGAGCAGTTCTTC
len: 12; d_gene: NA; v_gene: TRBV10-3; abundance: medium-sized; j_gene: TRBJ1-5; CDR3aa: CAIGHNNQPQHF; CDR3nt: TGTGCCATCGGACACAATAATCAGCCCCAGCATTTT
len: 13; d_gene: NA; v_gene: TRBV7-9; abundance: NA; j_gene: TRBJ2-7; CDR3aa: CASSLERSGEQYF; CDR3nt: TGTGCCAGCAGCTTAGAAAGAAGCGGGGAGCAGTACTTC
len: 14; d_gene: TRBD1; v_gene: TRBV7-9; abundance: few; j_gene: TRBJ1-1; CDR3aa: CASSSDRANTEAFF; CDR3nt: TGTGCCAGCAGCTCGGACAGGGCGAACACTGAAGCTTTCTTT
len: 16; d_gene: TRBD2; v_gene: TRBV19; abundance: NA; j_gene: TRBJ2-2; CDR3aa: CASSIALAGGRGELFF; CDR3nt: TGTGCCAGTAGTATAGCACTAGCGGGGGGGCGAGGGGAGCTGTTTTTT
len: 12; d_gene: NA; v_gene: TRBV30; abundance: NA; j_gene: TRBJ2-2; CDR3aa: CAWSVATGELFF; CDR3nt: TGTGCCTGGAGTGTAGCCACCGGGGAGCTGTTTTTT
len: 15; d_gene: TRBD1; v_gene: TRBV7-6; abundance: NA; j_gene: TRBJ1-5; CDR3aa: CASRKDTGGNQPQHF; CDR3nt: TGTGCCAGCAGGAAAGATACAGGGGGAAATCAGCCCCAGCATTTT
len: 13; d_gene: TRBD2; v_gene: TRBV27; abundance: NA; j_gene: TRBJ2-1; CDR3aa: CASSFSAGDVRFF; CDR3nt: TGTGCCAGCAGTTTCTCAGCGGGGGACGTTCGGTTCTTC
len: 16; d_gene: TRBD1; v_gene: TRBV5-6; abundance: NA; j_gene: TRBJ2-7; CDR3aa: CASSWALGQGADKQYF; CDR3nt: TGTGCCAGCAGCTGGGCACTGGGACAGGGGGCCGACAAGCAGTACTTC
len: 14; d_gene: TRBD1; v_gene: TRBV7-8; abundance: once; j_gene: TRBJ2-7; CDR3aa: CASSDRETSYEQYF; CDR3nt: TGTGCCAGCAGCGACAGGGAAACATCCTACGAGCAGTACTTC
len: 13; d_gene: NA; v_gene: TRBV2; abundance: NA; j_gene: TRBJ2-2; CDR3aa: CASDPWGAGELFF; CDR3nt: TGTGCCAGTGATCCTTGGGGGGCCGGGGAGCTGTTTTTT
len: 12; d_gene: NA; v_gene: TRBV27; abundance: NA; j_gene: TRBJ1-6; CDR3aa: CASSNQGTPLHF; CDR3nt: TGTGCCAGCAGTAACCAGGGGACGCCACTCCACTTT
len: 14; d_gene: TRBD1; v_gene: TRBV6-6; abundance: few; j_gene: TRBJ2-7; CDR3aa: CASTSDRASYEQYF; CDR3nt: TGTGCCAGCACTTCCGACAGGGCCTCCTACGAGCAGTACTTC
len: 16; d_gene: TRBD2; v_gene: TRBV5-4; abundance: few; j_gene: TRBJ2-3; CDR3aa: CASSPTHSGGRSTQYF; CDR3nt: TGTGCCAGCAGCCCCACCCACAGCGGGGGGAGAAGTACGCAGTATTTT
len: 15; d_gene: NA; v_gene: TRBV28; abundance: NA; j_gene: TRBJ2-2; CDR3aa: CASRRGNSGAGELFF; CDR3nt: TGTGCCAGCAGGCGTGGGAATTCAGGGGCCGGGGAGCTGTTTTTT
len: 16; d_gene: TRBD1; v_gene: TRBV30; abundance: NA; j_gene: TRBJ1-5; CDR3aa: CAWSSGTGDFNQPQNF; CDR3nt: TGTGCCTGGAGTTCCGGGACAGGGGATTTCAATCAGCCCCAGAATTTT
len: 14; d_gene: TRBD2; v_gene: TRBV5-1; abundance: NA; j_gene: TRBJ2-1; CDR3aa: CASSLAQSGGEQFF; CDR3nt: TGCGCCAGCAGCTTGGCACAGAGCGGGGGTGAGCAGTTCTTC
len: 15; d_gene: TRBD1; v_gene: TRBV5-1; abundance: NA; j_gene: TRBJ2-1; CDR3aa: CASSLEGGTYNEQFF; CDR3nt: TGCGCCAGCAGCTTGGAAGGGGGCACCTACAATGAGCAGTTCTTC
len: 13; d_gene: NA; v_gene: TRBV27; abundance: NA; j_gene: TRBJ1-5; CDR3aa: CASSFRVDQPQHF; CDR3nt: TGTGCCAGCAGTTTTAGAGTAGATCAGCCCCAGCATTTT
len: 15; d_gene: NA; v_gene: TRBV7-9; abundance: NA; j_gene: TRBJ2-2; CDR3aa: CASSLAGGNTGELFF; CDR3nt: TGTGCCAGCAGCTTAGCCGGGGGGAACACCGGGGAGCTGTTTTTT
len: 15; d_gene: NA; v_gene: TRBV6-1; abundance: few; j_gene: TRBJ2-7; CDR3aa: CASSEGWRYSYEQYF; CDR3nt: TGTGCCAGCAGTGAAGGCTGGAGATACTCCTACGAGCAGTACTTC
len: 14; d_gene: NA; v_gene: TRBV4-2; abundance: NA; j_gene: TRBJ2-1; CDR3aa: CASSQEGGYNEQFF; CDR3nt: TGTGCCAGCAGCCAAGAGGGGGGCTACAATGAGCAGTTCTTC
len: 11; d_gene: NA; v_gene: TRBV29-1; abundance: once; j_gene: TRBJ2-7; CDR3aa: CSVGGGYEQYF; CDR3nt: TGCAGCGTAGGGGGTGGCTACGAGCAGTACTTC
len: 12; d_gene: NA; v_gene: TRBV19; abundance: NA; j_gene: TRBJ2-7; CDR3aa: CATADRAGEQYF; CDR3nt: TGTGCCACTGCAGACCGAGCAGGGGAGCAGTACTTC
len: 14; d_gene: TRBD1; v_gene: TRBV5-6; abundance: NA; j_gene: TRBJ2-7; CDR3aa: CASSLRQGSYEQYF; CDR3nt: TGTGCCAGCAGCTTGCGACAGGGAAGCTACGAGCAGTACTTC
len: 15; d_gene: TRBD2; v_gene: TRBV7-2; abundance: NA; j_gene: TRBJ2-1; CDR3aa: CASSSVAGVGNEQFF; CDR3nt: TGTGCCAGCAGCTCCGTAGCGGGAGTGGGCAATGAGCAGTTCTTC
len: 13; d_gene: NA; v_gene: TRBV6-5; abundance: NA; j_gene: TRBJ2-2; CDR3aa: CASRGGGIGELFF; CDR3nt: TGTGCCAGCAGAGGGGGGGGGATTGGGGAGCTGTTTTTT
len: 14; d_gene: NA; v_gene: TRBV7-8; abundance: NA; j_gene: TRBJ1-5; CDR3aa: CASAGARGNQPQHF; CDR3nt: TGTGCCAGCGCCGGGGCGCGGGGGAATCAGCCCCAGCATTTT
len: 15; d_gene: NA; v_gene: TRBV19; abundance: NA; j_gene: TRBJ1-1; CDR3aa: CASSVSSGVGTEAFF; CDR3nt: TGTGCCAGTAGTGTCTCCTCAGGGGTAGGGACTGAAGCTTTCTTT
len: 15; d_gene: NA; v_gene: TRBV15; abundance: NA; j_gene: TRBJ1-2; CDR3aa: CATSRDRSLDYGYTF; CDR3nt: TGTGCCACCAGCAGAGATCGGTCTTTGGACTATGGCTACACCTTC
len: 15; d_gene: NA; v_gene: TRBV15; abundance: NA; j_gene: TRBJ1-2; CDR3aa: CATSSGGGGRRGYTF; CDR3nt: TGTGCCACCAGCAGTGGGGGGGGAGGGAGAAGGGGCTACACCTTC
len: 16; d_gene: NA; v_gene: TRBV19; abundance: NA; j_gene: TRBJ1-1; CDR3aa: CASSPLPGHRATEAFF; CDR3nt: TGTGCCAGTAGTCCGCTTCCGGGACACAGGGCGACTGAAGCTTTCTTT
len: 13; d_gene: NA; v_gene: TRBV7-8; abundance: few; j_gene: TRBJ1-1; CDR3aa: CASSDGRGTEAFF; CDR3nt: TGTGCCAGCAGTGATGGGAGGGGCACTGAAGCTTTCTTT
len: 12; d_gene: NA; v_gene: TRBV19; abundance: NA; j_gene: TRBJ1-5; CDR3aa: CASSIRGLAQHF; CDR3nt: TGTGCCAGTAGTATTAGGGGTTTGGCCCAGCATTTT
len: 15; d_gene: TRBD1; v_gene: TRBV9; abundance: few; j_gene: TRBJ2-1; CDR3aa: CASSADRGMYNEQFF; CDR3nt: TGTGCCAGCAGCGCGGACAGGGGGATGTACAATGAGCAGTTCTTC
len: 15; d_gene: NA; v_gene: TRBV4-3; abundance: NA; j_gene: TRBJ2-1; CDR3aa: CASSQSRDSSNGQFF; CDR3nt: TGCGCCAGCAGCCAAAGCCGGGACTCGTCGAACGGGCAGTTCTTC
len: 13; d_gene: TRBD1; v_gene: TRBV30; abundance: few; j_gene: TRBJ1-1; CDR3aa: CAWAGGRSTEAFF; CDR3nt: TGTGCCTGGGCAGGGGGCAGGAGCACTGAAGCTTTCTTT
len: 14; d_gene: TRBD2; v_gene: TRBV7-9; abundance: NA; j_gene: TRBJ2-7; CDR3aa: CASSLTSGGYEQYF; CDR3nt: TGTGCCAGCAGCCTGACTAGCGGTGGTTACGAGCAGTACTTC
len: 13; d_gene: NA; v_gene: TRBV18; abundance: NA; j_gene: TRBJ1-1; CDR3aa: CASSPPGNPEAFF; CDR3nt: TGTGCCAGCTCACCTCCAGGCAACCCTGAAGCTTTCTTT
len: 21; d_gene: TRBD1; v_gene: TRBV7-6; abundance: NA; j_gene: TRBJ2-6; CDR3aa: CASSLALSLQGDASGANVLTF; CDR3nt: TGTGCCAGCAGCTTAGCGCTGAGTTTACAGGGGGATGCCTCTGGGGCCAACGTCCTGACTTTC
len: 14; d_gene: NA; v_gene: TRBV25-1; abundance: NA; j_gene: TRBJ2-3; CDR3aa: CASSEPTSTDTQYF; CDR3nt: TGTGCCAGCAGTGAACCCACAAGCACAGATACGCAGTATTTT
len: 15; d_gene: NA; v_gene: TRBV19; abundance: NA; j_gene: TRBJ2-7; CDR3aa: CASSIGSQSRNEQYF; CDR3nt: TGTGCCAGTAGTATCGGGAGCCAGTCTCGGAACGAGCAGTACTTC
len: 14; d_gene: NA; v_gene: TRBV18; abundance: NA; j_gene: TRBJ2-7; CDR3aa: CASSPPHSAYEQYF; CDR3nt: TGTGCCAGCTCACCACCGCATTCAGCCTACGAGCAGTACTTC
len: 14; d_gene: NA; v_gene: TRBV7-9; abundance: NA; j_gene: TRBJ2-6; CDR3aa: CASSFFSGANVLTF; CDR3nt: TGTGCCAGCAGCTTCTTCTCTGGGGCCAACGTCCTGACTTTC
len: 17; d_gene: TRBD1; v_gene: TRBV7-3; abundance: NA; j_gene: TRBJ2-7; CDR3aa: CASSTYYLRDRGVEQYF; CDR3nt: TGTGCCAGCAGCACCTATTACCTCCGGGACAGGGGGGTCGAGCAGTACTTC
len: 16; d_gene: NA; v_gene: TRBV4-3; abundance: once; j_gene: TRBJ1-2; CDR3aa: CASSQDFGRANYGYTF; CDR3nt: TGCGCCAGCAGCCAAGATTTCGGCAGGGCGAACTATGGCTACACCTTC
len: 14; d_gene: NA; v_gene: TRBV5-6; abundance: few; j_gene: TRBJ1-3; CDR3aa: CASSWGTPGNTIYF; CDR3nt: TGTGCCAGCAGCTGGGGGACACCCGGGAACACCATATATTTT
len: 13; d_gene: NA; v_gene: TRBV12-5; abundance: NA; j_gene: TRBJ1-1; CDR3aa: CASGLDTYTEAFF; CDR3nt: TGTGCTAGTGGTTTGGACACCTACACTGAAGCTTTCTTT
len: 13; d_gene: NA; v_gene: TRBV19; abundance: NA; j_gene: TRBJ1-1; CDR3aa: CASMGSSNTEAFF; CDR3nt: TGTGCCAGTATGGGGAGCTCGAACACTGAAGCTTTCTTT
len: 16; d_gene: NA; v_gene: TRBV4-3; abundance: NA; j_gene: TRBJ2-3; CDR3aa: CASSQELRDRTDTQYF; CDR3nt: TGCGCCAGCAGCCAAGAATTGAGGGATCGCACAGATACGCAGTATTTT
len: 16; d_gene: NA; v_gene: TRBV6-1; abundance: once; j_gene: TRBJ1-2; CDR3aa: CASSEAPLDLRYGYPF; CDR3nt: TGTGCCAGCAGTGAAGCGCCTTTAGATCTGCGGTATGGCTACCCCTTC
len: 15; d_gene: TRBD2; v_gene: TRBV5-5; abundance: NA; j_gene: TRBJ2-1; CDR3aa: CASSLAAGGPNEQFF; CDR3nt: TGTGCCAGCAGCTTGGCGGCGGGGGGGCCCAATGAGCAGTTCTTC
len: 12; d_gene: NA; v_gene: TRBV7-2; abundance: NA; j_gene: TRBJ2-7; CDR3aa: CASSLNSAEQYF; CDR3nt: TGTGCCAGCAGCTTAAATAGCGCCGAGCAGTACTTC